These 28 T cell receptor beta chains were all obtained from the same sample, sequenced in a study of T-cell reconstitution after alpha-beta-depleted transplantation in children (TCRdb year 2016). Receptors were amplified or captured by PCR. Sequencing took place on an Illumina HiSeq 2500. TCR library preparation used molecular barcoding, with unique molecular identifiers applied to normalize quantification of the TCRbeta repertoire. TCRdb reworked the public reads: Q25 trimming with fastp, MiXCR clone assembly, productive beta chains retained. Merged by CDR3 protein, the rows form single entries marked with the most common genes and DNA. This sample is represented by 420,000 or so distinct CDR3 sequences; approximately 10% of them were singletons. 4.5% to 6.5% of the sample belongs to the ten largest clones. The source was PBMCs from the stem cell graft donor, collected from the stem cell graft. The origin of the receptors is a human donor who donated a stem cell graft to a child with acute myeloid leukemia.

This clonotype appeared many times. Relative to the germline gene, one junction end is altered; a read error may explain this. This rearrangement joins TRBV12-3 or TRBV12-4 to TRBJ2-5; 15 bases fit TRBD2. The CDR3 length is 16 residues. The DNA for the CDR3 is TGTGCCAGCAGTTTCGGGACTAGCGGGGGGCAAGCTCTTATGGACTTC. Amino acid sequence: CASSFGTSGGQALMDF.

The chain joins TRBV7-2 to TRBJ2-2; the match to TRBD2 covers 9 bases. V shed 0 bases, J shed 1 base, and the junction held 3 bases outside the gene matches. Germline V lookup: CDR1 SGHTA, CDR2 FQGNSA. The CDR3 covers 17 residues. The CDR3 is CASSLALSGGNTGELFF. In DNA form, the CDR3 reads TGTGCCAGCAGCTTAGCCCTTAGCGGGGGGAACACCGGGGAGCTGTTTTTT.

This clonotype has more than one count but fewer than ten. The CDR3 region is CAISRGGGPQETQYF. CDR3 nucleotide sequence: TGTGCCATCAGCCGGGGCGGGGGGCCGCAAGAGACCCAGTACTTC. J is TRBJ2-5 and V is TRBV10-3, with 8 bases fitting TRBD2. The CDR3 spans 15 residues. Germline loops: CDR1 ENHRY, CDR2 SYGVKD. Trimming cost V 6 bases and J 2 bases; bases outside gene matches: 8.

In this sample, this clonotype turned up many times. The rearrangement uses TRBV7-3 and TRBJ1-1; 9 nucleotides agree with TRBD1. V shed 4 bases, J shed 10 bases, and the junction held 7 bases outside the gene matches. CDR1 is SGHTA, CDR2 FQGTGA, per germline. The CDR3 totals 13 residues. The CDR3 reads CASSSQGASAAFF. Here the CDR3 DNA reads TGTGCCAGCAGCTCACAGGGGGCGTCAGCAGCTTTCTTT.

This chain uses TRBV3-1 with TRBJ1-5; D gene uncertain. V was shortened by 4 bases and J by 7 bases, with 14 bases between the two germline ends. The CDR3 runs 14 residues. The germline V gene encodes CDR1 LGHDT and CDR2 YNNKEL (reference sequence). The CDR3 protein is CASSPRTGKQPQHF. CDR3 in DNA: TGTGCCAGCAGCCCCCGGACGGGGAAGCAGCCCCAGCATTTT.

This clonotype was detected only a few times. This chain links TRBV20-1 with TRBJ2-5; no firm D call. The germline V gene encodes CDR1 DFQATT and CDR2 SNEGSKA (reference sequence). This CDR3 has 16 amino acids. V dropped 1 base and J dropped 0 bases, with 15 bases sitting between them. CDR3 amino acids: CSARASGVWDQETQYF. CDR3 DNA sequence: TGCAGTGCTAGAGCGTCCGGAGTGTGGGACCAAGAGACCCAGTACTTC.

The genes are TRBV29-1 and TRBJ2-3; D is uncertain. V lost 4 bases and J 2 bases, leaving 7 bases between the germline ends. The CDR3 sequence is 12 residues long. Germline V CDR1 and CDR2: SQVTM, ANQGSEA. The CDR3 spells CSVGENTDTQYF. CDR3 sequence (DNA): TGCAGCGTTGGAGAAAACACAGATACGCAGTATTTT.

The gene calls are TRBV20-1 and TRBJ1-1; D is undetermined. Germline-derived CDR1 and CDR2 are DFQATT and SNEGSKA (reference sequence). V lost 2 bases and J 0 bases, leaving 4 bases between the germline ends. The CDR3 has 12 residues. DNA for the CDR3: TGCAGTGCTAGAATGATGAACACTGAAGCTTTCTTT. This gives the protein CSARMMNTEAFF.

The chain links TRBV3-1 to TRBJ1-5; D perhaps matches TRBD1 (5 bases). The length of the CDR3 is 13 residues. The germline gives CDR1 LGHDT, CDR2 YNNKEL (reference sequence). V gave up 6 bases and J gave up 9 bases, with 15 bases separating them. The CDR3 nucleotides are TGTGCCAGCAGTCCCGGGACCGTTGGGCCCCAGCATTTT. It translates to CASSPGTVGPQHF. Full variable domain (missing parts from reference TRBV3-1 and TRBJ1-5): DTAVSQTPKYLVTQMGNDKSIKCEQNLGHDTMYWYKQDSKKFLKIMFSYNNKELIINETVPNRFSPKSPDKAHLNLHINSLELGDSAVYFCASSPGTVGPQHFGDGTRLSIL.

This clonotype was picked up a small number of times. The chain has TRBV6-1 and TRBJ1-2; D is unresolved. CDR1 and CDR2 (germline): MNHNS, SASEGT. CDR3 length equals 15 residues. Trimming pared 6 bases from V and 1 base from J, leaving 15 bases between. The CDR3 region is CASSPVVRLNYGYTF. The DNA of the CDR3 is TGTGCCAGCAGCCCGGTGGTCCGCCTTAACTATGGCTACACCTTC.

A few counts support this clonotype. The chain recombines TRBV30 with TRBJ1-5; D uncertain. The germline V gene has CDR1 GTSNPN and CDR2 SVGIG (reference sequence). The CDR3 runs 13 residues. Trimming pared 2 bases from V and 5 bases from J, leaving 10 bases between. Here the CDR3 reads CAWSSSEDQPQHF. The CDR3 DNA reads as TGTGCCTGGAGTTCCTCAGAAGATCAGCCCCAGCATTTT.

This clonotype was detected ten times or more. This chain uses TRBV5-5 with TRBJ2-1; D is uncertain. The V end lost 3 bases, the J end lost 5 bases, and 6 bases lay between the germline ends. The CDR3 length is 12 residues. Germline assignment: CDR1 SGHKS and CDR2 YYEKEE (reference sequence). The CDR3 protein is CASSSRHNEQFF. CDR3 in DNA: TGTGCCAGCAGCTCAAGACACAATGAGCAGTTCTTC. Full variable domain (missing parts from reference TRBV5-5 and TRBJ2-1): DAGVTQSPTHLIKTRGQQVTLRCSPISGHKSVSWYQQVLGQGPQFIFQYYEKEERGRGNFPDRFSARQFPNYSSELNVNALLLGDSALYLCASSSRHNEQFFGPGTRLTVL.

This clonotype was recorded a few times. This sequence joins TRBV4-1 and TRBJ1-2; D unresolved. The CDR3 has 16 residues. V dropped 2 bases and J dropped 4 bases, with 17 bases sitting between them. Germline CDR1 MGHRA, CDR2 YSYEKL. DNA of the CDR3: TGCGCCAGCAGCCAACCTAGACCGCTTATTCGCTATGGCTACACCTTC. This gives the protein CASSQPRPLIRYGYTF.

This clonotype was recorded at least ten times. V gene TRBV12-3 or TRBV12-4 combines with J gene TRBJ1-1; 9 bases are shared with TRBD1. After removal of 6 bases from V and 2 bases from J, the junction contained 4 bases not matched to a gene. This CDR3 has 14 residues. CDR3 in DNA: TGTGCCAGCAGAATAACAGGGGGCAACACTGAAGCTTTCTTT. Its protein product is CASRITGGNTEAFF.

The CDR3 coding sequence is TGCAGTGCTCACGGGGTGAGGGGAGGCGAGACCCAGTACTTC. Amino acids: CSAHGVRGGETQYF. This chain connects TRBV20-1 to TRBJ2-5, with D tentatively TRBD2 (6 bases). The V and J ends lost 5 bases and 5 bases respectively, with 18 bases between them. Per the germline V gene, CDR1 is DFQATT and CDR2 is SNEGSKA (reference sequence). The CDR3 length is 14 residues.

This clonotype was seen a few times. This chain connects TRBV12-3 or TRBV12-4 to TRBJ1-5, with D possibly matching TRBD1 (6 bases). V was clipped by 6 bases and J by 3 bases, with 9 bases between them. The CDR3 sequence is 13 residues long. The CDR3 region has the DNA TGTGCCAGCAGACAGGGACACAATCAGCCCCAGCATTTT. Encoded protein: CASRQGHNQPQHF.

This clonotype showed up many times. The chain uses TRBV4-3 and TRBJ2-3, with D unresolved. V lost 0 bases and J 4 bases, leaving 5 bases between the germline ends. The length of the CDR3 is 13 residues. Germline V gene data show CDR1 as LGHNA and CDR2 as YSLEER. The CDR3 sequence: CASSQEVADTQYF. CDR3 DNA: TGCGCCAGCAGCCAAGAGGTGGCAGATACGCAGTATTTT.

This clonotype was picked up a small number of times. CDR3 residues: CSATYGDRVVGYTF. As DNA, the CDR3 is TGCAGTGCCACTTATGGGGACAGGGTAGTTGGCTACACCTTC. V is TRBV20-1 and J is TRBJ1-2, with TRBD1 matching 9 bases. The junction had 12 bases not matched to a gene; V was cut back by 6 bases and J by 7 bases. Germline V lookup: CDR1 DFQATT, CDR2 SNEGSKA (reference sequence). This CDR3 is 14 amino acids long.

The chain carries TRBV9 and TRBJ2-3; possibly TRBD1 for D (5 bases). Trimming left V 6 bases short and J 5 bases short, with 22 bases between. Germline CDR1 and CDR2: SGDLS and YYNGEE. This CDR3 is built from 16 residues. The CDR3, as DNA: TGTGCCAGCACCCAAAGTGGGGCCGGGCATCAAGATACGCAGTATTTT. Amino acid sequence: CASTQSGAGHQDTQYF.

V usage is TRBV4-2 and J usage is TRBJ2-1; 8 positions agree with TRBD2. V trimming: 0 bases; J trimming: 2 bases; junction bases outside the gene matches: 3. The CDR3 spans 16 residues. Germline lookup yields CDR1 LGHNA and CDR2 YNFKEQ. In nucleotides, the CDR3 is TGTGCCAGCAGCCAAGATCCGCGGGGGGCCTACAATGAGCAGTTCTTC. It yields the protein CASSQDPRGAYNEQFF.

This clonotype occurred many times. This rearrangement joins TRBV20-1 to TRBJ2-3, with D tentatively TRBD1 or TRBD2 (5 bases each). Looked up from germline, CDR1 is DFQATT and CDR2 is SNEGSKA (reference sequence). Trimming stripped 3 bases from V and 0 bases from J, with 13 bases between. CDR3 length: 15 residues. CDR3 residues: CSARNRGGSTDTQYF. The CDR3 bases are TGCAGTGCTAGGAACCGGGGCGGGAGCACAGATACGCAGTATTTT.

This clonotype showed up many times. The chain combines TRBV6-5 with TRBJ2-1; D gene uncertain. CDR1 and CDR2 (germline): MNHEY, SVGAGI. This CDR3 is built from 12 residues. Trimming removed 4 bases from V and 6 bases from J, with 7 bases in between. The DNA for the CDR3 is TGTGCCAGCAGTTCCCAGGTCAATGAGCAGTTCTTC. Translating it yields CASSSQVNEQFF.

The table lists this clonotype with many counts. J is TRBJ1-2 and V is TRBV20-1, with 8 bases aligning to TRBD1. CDR3 length: 14 amino acids. The junction had 12 bases not matched to a gene; V was cut back by 4 bases and J by 8 bases. Germline CDR1 reads DFQATT; CDR2 reads SNEGSKA (reference sequence). The CDR3 sequence is CSAMRTGSRSGYTF. DNA for the CDR3: TGCAGTGCTATGAGGACAGGGTCAAGGTCAGGCTACACCTTC.

The V call is TRBV5-1, the J call TRBJ1-1; the D is unclear. Trimming removed 2 bases from V and 3 bases from J, with 8 bases in between. Germline assignment: CDR1 SGHRS and CDR2 YFSETQ. The CDR3 loop spans 13 amino acids. The CDR3 DNA follows: TGCGCCAGCAGCTTCATGACCGACACTGAAGCTTTCTTT. This encodes CASSFMTDTEAFF.

A few counts support this clonotype. The V gene is TRBV9, the J gene TRBJ2-2; D possibly corresponds to TRBD2 (5 bases). The CDR3 contains 14 residues. Trimming pared 3 bases from V and 3 bases from J, leaving 9 bases between. Germline lookup yields CDR1 SGDLS and CDR2 YYNGEE. Here the CDR3 reads CASSDQRDTGELFF. The CDR3 nucleotides read TGTGCCAGCAGCGACCAGAGGGACACCGGGGAGCTGTTTTTT.

This clonotype was seen a handful of times. The chain uses TRBV7-2 and TRBJ2-3; TRBD2 matches at 12 bases. This CDR3 contains 16 residues. Trimming took 5 bases from V and 3 from J; bases not matched to a gene: 6. Germline assignment: CDR1 SGHTA and CDR2 FQGNSA. CDR3 loop: CASSHRTSGVTDTQYF. DNA for the CDR3: TGTGCCAGCAGCCACAGGACTAGCGGGGTAACAGATACGCAGTATTTT.

The chain uses TRBV5-1 and TRBJ1-1; possibly TRBD1 for D (6 bases). Germline V gene data show CDR1 as SGHRS and CDR2 as YFSETQ. Between the trimmed V and J ends, which lost 6 bases and 4 bases, there was a span of 16 bases. This CDR3 comprises 14 residues. The CDR3 here is CASTAGGGTTEAFF. In nucleotides, the CDR3 is TGCGCCAGCACCGCGGGAGGGGGGACCACTGAAGCTTTCTTT.

The chain uses TRBV12-3 or TRBV12-4 and TRBJ1-1; a possible D gene is TRBD1 (6 bases). Trimming took off 5 bases at V and 0 bases at J, with 13 bases between the two ends. The CDR3 extends over 15 amino acids. The CDR3, as DNA: TGTGCCAGCAGTCCCAGGGGAATAGTGAACACTGAAGCTTTCTTT. Its translation is CASSPRGIVNTEAFF.